This T cell receptor (beta chain) was identified during a study of cytomegalovirus exposure and HLA in healthy donors. As for this clone: Its antigen is unknown.

Study findings and constraints: Earlier analysis found most TCR beta V segments productive about 90% or about 30% of the time. Association with HLA alleles at 0.05 false discovery rate was found for approximately 18,000 TCR beta sequences in a later analysis. The study put 150 to 200 TCR beta chains on its list as cytomegalovirus-associated.

CDR1 and CDR2 (germline): KGHSH, LQKENI. V was shortened by 8 bases and J by 2 bases, with 11 bases between the two germline ends. The CDR3 contains 13 residues. The PCR made use of 60 Vbeta and 13 Jbeta primers. Only in-frame clones appear in the TCRdb table, and some are missing; sequencing was by immunoSEQ multiplex PCR. The data hold 120,000 to 150,000 clones, with approximately 57% observed a single time. The chain uses TRBV18 and TRBJ2-3, with a weak D call TRBD1 (5 bases). The sequenced sample was PBMCs. The receptor was derived from a male donor in good health and CMV-seronegative. As DNA, the CDR3 is TGTGCCAGCGACCAGGGCAACACAGATACGCAGTATTTT. This translates into CASDQGNTDTQYF.